Each of the 15 T cell receptor beta chains below was sequenced from the same sample in a study of cytomegalovirus exposure and HLA in healthy donors. The PCR contained 60 Vbeta and 13 Jbeta primers. Only in-frame clones appear in the TCRdb table, and some are missing; sequencing was by immunoSEQ multiplex PCR. The data hold about 160,000 clones, with around 83% observed a single time. Sample: PBMCs. The receptor source for this set is a girl aged 2-10 years in good health and CMV-seropositive.

The rearrangement joins TRBV5-1 to TRBJ2-3, with a weak D call TRBD1 (5 bases). Germline CDR1 SGHRS, CDR2 YFSETQ. V lost 2 bases and J 0 bases, leaving 16 bases between the germline ends. The CDR3 length is 17 residues. The CDR3 sequence is CASSFYPTASSTDTQYF. CDR3 sequence (DNA): TGCGCCAGCAGCTTCTACCCGACAGCTTCTAGCACAGATACGCAGTATTTT.

J is TRBJ1-1 and V is TRBV19, with D possibly TRBD1 on 5 matching bases. CDR1 is LNHDA and CDR2 is SQIVND in the germline V gene (reference sequence). Trimming cost V 5 bases and J 2 bases, with 9 bases left between them. CDR3 size: 13 residues. Here the CDR3 reads CASSSGHNTEAFF. CDR3 nucleotide sequence: TGTGCCAGTAGTTCCGGACACAACACTGAAGCTTTCTTT.

The chain links TRBV27 to TRBJ2-1; D remains ambiguous. There are 12 residues in the CDR3. V shed 4 bases and J shed 4 bases, with 5 bases lying between them. CDR1 MNHEY and CDR2 SMNVEV come from the germline V gene (reference sequence). For the CDR3, the DNA is TGTGCCAGCAGTTCCCGTTACAATGAGCAGTTCTTC. This codes for CASSSRYNEQFF.

This clone was counted once. This chain links TRBV6-6 with TRBJ1-6; 10 bases match TRBD1. The CDR3 contains 15 residues. The germline V gene encodes CDR1 MNHNY and CDR2 SVGAGI (reference sequence). V gave up 6 bases and J gave up 7 bases; unmatched junction bases: 6. Written as DNA, the CDR3 is TGTGCCAGCAGGAAGGGACAGGGGTACAATTCACCCCTCCACTTT. This sequence encodes CASRKGQGYNSPLHF.

The rearrangement joins TRBV5-4 to TRBJ2-7; 8 bases line up with TRBD2. The CDR3 totals 16 residues. CDR1 and CDR2 (germline): SGHNT, YYREEE (reference sequence). After removal of 1 base from V and 3 bases from J, the junction contained 9 bases not matched to a gene. The CDR3 sequence is CASSLKSGLVYYEQYF. CDR3 coding DNA: TGTGCCAGCAGCTTGAAGTCGGGACTAGTTTACTACGAGCAGTACTTC.

J is TRBJ2-7 and V is TRBV4-2; D unclear. V was cut by 4 bases and J by 5 bases, with 15 bases left in between. The CDR3 covers 14 residues. In germline, CDR1 is LGHNA, CDR2 YNFKEQ. The CDR3 protein is CASSLGAGLDEQYF. CDR3 DNA: TGTGCCAGCAGCCTCGGTGCAGGTCTCGACGAGCAGTACTTC.

The chain employs TRBV4-1 and TRBJ2-5; 8 positions match TRBD1. The germline V gene encodes CDR1 MGHRA and CDR2 YSYEKL. V lost 6 bases, J lost 4 bases, and 4 bases stayed unmatched. The CDR3 has 13 amino acids. DNA of the CDR3: TGCGCCAGCAGTCTTACAGGGGGAGAGACCCAGTACTTC. Residues: CASSLTGGETQYF.

There are a few counts of this clone. V gene TRBV4-1 combines with J gene TRBJ2-7; D unresolved. Germline V gives CDR1 MGHRA, CDR2 YSYEKL. This CDR3 has 17 residues. Trimming cost V 1 base and J 0 bases, with 16 bases left between them. The CDR3 nucleotides read TGCGCCAGCAGCCAAGGCGGAAGTCAGCTGAACTCCTACGAGCAGTACTTC. It is translated as CASSQGGSQLNSYEQYF.

The genes are TRBV30 and TRBJ1-5; D remains unclear. CDR3 length: 13 amino acids. Per germline, CDR1 GTSNPN and CDR2 SVGIG (reference sequence). The V and J ends lost 5 bases and 1 base respectively, with 9 bases between them. CDR3 sequence (DNA): TGTGCCTGGTCCGACACGAGCAATCAGCCCCAGCATTTT. Protein sequence: CAWSDTSNQPQHF.

The CDR3 DNA follows: TGTGCCAGCTTGGGGGGGGACTATGGCTACACCTTC. Translating gives CASLGGDYGYTF. The rearrangement links TRBV2 to TRBJ1-2, with D possibly being TRBD1 (5 bases). The V and J ends lost 8 bases and 3 bases respectively, with 10 bases between them. Germline V gene sequence: CDR1 SNHLY, CDR2 FYNNEI. The CDR3 consists of 12 residues.

This chain links TRBV28 with TRBJ1-6; D unresolved. V lost 3 bases to trimming and J lost 9 bases, with 18 bases between them. This CDR3 is 16 amino acids long. Germline V CDR1 and CDR2: MDHEN, SYDVKM. CDR3 in DNA: TGTGCCAGCAGTTTGAGGCGGAGGCCGGTGGGTTCACCCCTCCACTTT. The encoded protein is CASSLRRRPVGSPLHF.

The chain uses TRBV30 and TRBJ1-3; TRBD1 is a possible D gene (5 bases). The CDR3 loop spans 15 amino acids. Germline assignment: CDR1 GTSNPN and CDR2 SVGIG (reference sequence). V dropped 2 bases and J dropped 0 bases, with 11 bases sitting between them. The CDR3 region has the DNA TGTGCCTGGAGTTCGAAGGGGCACTCTGGAAACACCATATATTTT. Translating it yields CAWSSKGHSGNTIYF. The full variable domain, with the rest looked up from reference TRBV30 and TRBJ1-3, is SQTIHQWPATLVQPVGSPLSLECTVEGTSNPNLYWYRQAAGRGLQLLFYSVGIGQISSEVPQNLSASRPQDRQFILSSKKLLLSDSGFYLCAWSSKGHSGNTIYFGEGSWLTVV.

The V and J genes are TRBV4-1 and TRBJ1-2, with D possibly TRBD1 on 6 matching bases. The V and J ends lost 3 bases and 1 base respectively, with 12 bases between them. Germline V gene sequence: CDR1 MGHRA, CDR2 YSYEKL. The CDR3 loop spans 15 amino acids. The CDR3 here is CASSQGRGGNYGYTF. The CDR3 DNA is TGCGCCAGCAGCCAGGGACGAGGGGGTAACTATGGCTACACCTTC.

CDR3 DNA sequence: TGTGCCAGTAGTATAGGGCCTGGGGCCAACGTCCTGACTTTC. Residues: CASSIGPGANVLTF. The chain links TRBV19 to TRBJ2-6; no clear D. Germline V gene data show CDR1 as LNHDA and CDR2 as SQIVND (reference sequence). This CDR3 is 14 amino acids long. Between the trimmed V and J ends, which lost 1 base and 2 bases, there was a span of 3 bases.

The rearrangement links TRBV2 to TRBJ2-5; the D is unclear. The DNA end lines up better with TRBJ2-7; the J call may be wrong. This CDR3 contains 12 residues. CDR1 and CDR2 from the germline V gene are SNHLY and FYNNEI. The CDR3, as DNA: TGTGCCAGCATCCGCGGTTACTACGAGCAGTACTTC. Its protein is CASIRGYYEQYF.